These 29 T cell receptor beta chains originate from one sample sequenced in a study of T cell responses to AZD1222 COVID-19 vaccine. Repertoires were generated with immunoSEQ multiplex PCR, while TCRdb's copy carries only in-frame clones and drops some. The sample holds more than 85,000 clones, roughly nine tenths seen once. Sequenced material: peripheral blood, taken on day 0 of AZD1222 vaccination. These receptors were taken from an adult in good health.

V is TRBV6-5 and J is TRBJ1-2; 8 bases are shared with TRBD1. Per germline, CDR1 MNHEY and CDR2 SVGAGI. J was trimmed by 14 bases and V by 2 bases; bases with no gene match: 10. The CDR3 has 13 amino acids. This chain's CDR3 is CASSYLGQGALTF. CDR3 DNA sequence: TGTGCCAGCAGTTACCTAGGGCAGGGGGCGCTTACCTTC.

CDR3 sequence (DNA): TGCGCCAGCAGCCTGGCGACTAGGACAGATACGCAGTATTTT. It encodes CASSLATRTDTQYF. V usage is TRBV5-1 and J usage is TRBJ2-3; possibly TRBD2 for D (6 bases). Germline V gene sequence: CDR1 SGHRS, CDR2 YFSETQ. This CDR3 has 14 residues. The germline V and J ends were trimmed by 4 bases and 3 bases, with 12 bases remaining between them.

This clone was found once. This chain connects TRBV3-1 (or the pseudogene TRBV3-2) to TRBJ2-7, with 13 bases aligning to TRBD2. The ends lost 4 bases at V and 5 bases at J; junction bases unmatched: 5. Germline CDR1 is LGHDT and CDR2 is YNNKEL (reference sequence). The CDR3 contains 15 residues. For the CDR3, the DNA is TGTGCCAGCAGCCCCGGACTAGCGGGAGAAAACGAGCAGTACTTC. Translating gives CASSPGLAGENEQYF.

The J gene is TRBJ1-4, the V gene TRBV29-1; maybe TRBD1 (5 bases). The CDR3 is 13 residues long. The V gene lost 7 bases and the J gene lost 3 bases, with 12 bases spanning the gap. Germline-derived CDR1 and CDR2 are SQVTM and ANQGSEA. CDR3 region: CSAGDDPNEKLFF. The DNA of the CDR3 is TGCAGCGCCGGGGACGACCCTAATGAAAAACTGTTTTTT.

The chain uses TRBV5-1 and TRBJ2-7; 7 nucleotides align to TRBD1. The ends lost 5 bases at V and 0 bases at J; junction bases unmatched: 5. Germline CDR1 and CDR2: SGHRS and YFSETQ. CDR3 length: 14 residues. CDR3 residues: CASRGTGDSYEQYF. CDR3 coding DNA: TGCGCCAGCAGAGGAACAGGGGACTCCTACGAGCAGTACTTC.

The rearrangement links TRBV27 to TRBJ1-2; TRBD1 agrees at 8 bases. J was trimmed by 5 bases and V by 5 bases; bases with no gene match: 10. CDR3 length: 15 amino acids. Germline CDR1 reads MNHEY; CDR2 reads SMNVEV (reference sequence). CDR3 sequence: CASSPHGQGGYGYTF. Written as DNA, the CDR3 is TGTGCCAGCAGTCCCCACGGACAGGGAGGGTATGGCTACACCTTC.

The V and J genes are TRBV6-5 and TRBJ1-1; TRBD1 agrees at 7 bases. The CDR3 runs to 15 residues. From germline, CDR1 is MNHEY and CDR2 SVGAGI. With 7 bases clipped from V and 1 base from J, the junction kept 9 bases outside the gene matches. CDR3: CASTYTGTANTEAFF. The DNA of the CDR3 is TGTGCCAGCACTTATACCGGGACAGCGAACACTGAAGCTTTCTTT.

V is TRBV28 and J is TRBJ1-1, with D possibly TRBD1 on 5 matching bases. Germline-derived CDR1 and CDR2 are MDHEN and SYDVKM. The CDR3 length is 13 residues. V was cut by 6 bases and J by 5 bases, with 13 bases left in between. CDR3 nucleotides: TGTGCCAGCAGCCTGGAGGGGAGGACTGAAGCTTTCTTT. It translates to CASSLEGRTEAFF.

The chain uses TRBV6-5 and TRBJ2-1; tentative D call: TRBD2 (5 bases). CDR1 is MNHEY and CDR2 is SVGAGI in the germline V gene. The CDR3 consists of 13 residues. The V end lost 6 bases, the J end lost 7 bases, and 13 bases lay between the germline ends. The CDR3: CASRHPDWNEQFF. The CDR3 nucleotides are TGTGCCAGCAGACACCCGGACTGGAATGAGCAGTTCTTC.

The rearrangement uses TRBV6-2 or TRBV6-3 and TRBJ1-5; TRBD1 is a possible D gene (6 bases). The V end was cut by 5 bases, the J end by 2 bases, with 19 bases between. In germline, CDR1 is MNHEY, CDR2 SVGEGT. This CDR3 region has 17 residues. CDR3 DNA: TGTGCCAGCAGTCAGGGCGTATTGGGGGCGGGCAATCAGCCCCAGCATTTT. Protein product: CASSQGVLGAGNQPQHF.

The chain links TRBV3-1 (or the pseudogene TRBV3-2) to TRBJ2-5; no definite D call. This CDR3 has 11 residues. Germline V lookup: CDR1 LGHDT, CDR2 YNNKEL (reference sequence). V was clipped by 4 bases and J by 2 bases, with 2 bases between them. The CDR3 spells CASSLQETQYF. The DNA of the CDR3 is TGTGCCAGCAGCCTTCAAGAGACCCAGTACTTC.

The gene calls are TRBV5-1 and TRBJ1-2; 7 bases align to TRBD1. Germline trimming cut 0 bases from V and 8 bases from J; bases unmatched to any gene: 4. The CDR3 is 13 residues long. CDR1 and CDR2 from the germline V gene are SGHRS and YFSETQ. The DNA for the CDR3 is TGCGCCAGCAGCTTGGCGGCAGGGGGAGGCTACACCTTC. This translates into CASSLAAGGGYTF.

This clone was counted once. The genes are TRBV28 and TRBJ1-3, with TRBD1 matching 9 bases. The trim removed 5 bases at V and 8 bases at J, leaving 4 bases unmatched. The length of the CDR3 is 13 residues. Germline values: CDR1 MDHEN, CDR2 SYDVKM. CDR3 in amino acids: CASSGQGTYTIYF. The DNA of the CDR3 is TGTGCCAGCAGTGGACAGGGGACCTACACCATATATTTT.

The rearrangement joins TRBV18 to TRBJ2-5; D is uncertain. Deletions cut 2 bases from V and 1 base from J, with 14 bases between. The germline CDR1 and CDR2 sequences are KGHSH and LQKENI. The CDR3 extends over 16 amino acids. CDR3 sequence: CASSPFRPEAQETQYF. Written as DNA, the CDR3 is TGTGCCAGCTCACCATTTCGGCCAGAGGCCCAAGAGACCCAGTACTTC.

The V call is TRBV7-9, the J call TRBJ2-2; D may be TRBD1 or TRBD2 (5 bases each). Germline V gene sequence: CDR1 SEHNR, CDR2 FQNEAQ (reference sequence). This CDR3 spans 15 amino acids. Deletions cut 5 bases from V and 0 bases from J, with 10 bases between. CDR3 nucleotide sequence: TGTGCCAGCAGCCCCGGGACGGCGAACACCGGGGAGCTGTTTTTT. The encoded protein is CASSPGTANTGELFF.

V usage is TRBV7-8 and J usage is TRBJ2-1, with 10 bases fitting TRBD2. This CDR3 has 15 residues. Germline CDR1 is SGHVS and CDR2 is FQNEAQ. Trimming removed 2 bases from V and 9 bases from J; junction bases left unmatched: 7. The CDR3 DNA reads as TGTGCCAGCAGCTTACAAGCGGGGGGGCTGAGTGAGCAGTTCTTC. Residues: CASSLQAGGLSEQFF.

This chain joins TRBV7-9 and TRBJ1-4; perhaps TRBD1 as D (5 bases). The V gene's germline CDR1 is SEHNR and CDR2 FQNEAQ (reference sequence). This CDR3 spans 12 amino acids. Trimming took off 11 bases at V and 8 bases at J, with 15 bases between the two ends. CDR3 residues: CAARGAGEKLFF. CDR3 DNA: TGTGCCGCTAGAGGGGCGGGGGAAAAACTGTTTTTT.

The chain uses TRBV14 and TRBJ2-1, with unresolved D. Trimming left V 2 bases short and J 4 bases short, with 0 bases between. From germline, CDR1 is SGHDN and CDR2 FVKESK. This CDR3 is 11 amino acids long. The CDR3 here is CASSQYNEQFF. CDR3 sequence (DNA): TGTGCCAGCAGCCAATACAATGAGCAGTTCTTC.

The CDR3 nucleotides read TGTGCCATCGCCACAGGGATTAATGAAAAACTGTTTTTT. Protein product: CAIATGINEKLFF. The rearrangement joins TRBV27 to TRBJ1-4; D is perhaps TRBD1 (6 bases). Trimming left V 10 bases short and J 4 bases short, with 13 bases between. Germline V gives CDR1 MNHEY, CDR2 SMNVEV (reference sequence). The CDR3 is 13 residues long.

The chain employs TRBV19 and TRBJ1-5; TRBD1 matches at 7 bases. The CDR3 has 15 residues. J gave up 2 bases and V 8 bases, and 9 bases lay outside the gene matches. Per the germline V gene, CDR1 is LNHDA and CDR2 is SQIVND (reference sequence). CDR3 amino acids: CASRWQGVGNQPQHF. The CDR3 DNA reads TGTGCCAGTCGGTGGCAGGGGGTAGGCAATCAGCCCCAGCATTTT.

With regard to this clone: Additional DNA sequences in this sample encode the identical CDR3. J is TRBJ2-7 and V is TRBV9, with D perhaps TRBD2 (7 bases). V was trimmed by 0 bases and J by 5 bases, leaving 21 bases between them. Germline lookup yields CDR1 SGDLS and CDR2 YYNGEE. The CDR3 has 17 amino acids. Written as DNA, the CDR3 is TGTGCCAGCAGCGTAGATGGTCGGAGGGGGAGGGGGGACGAGCAGTACTTC. It codes for CASSVDGRRGRGDEQYF.

This clone was picked up one time. The chain couples TRBV29-1 to TRBJ1-5; a weak D match, TRBD1 (5 bases). This CDR3 is built from 13 residues. Looked up from germline, CDR1 is SQVTM and CDR2 is ANQGSEA. The V end lost 4 bases, the J end lost 5 bases, and 12 bases lay between the germline ends. The CDR3 DNA follows: TGCAGCGTTGTTAGGGGAGGCCATCAGCCCCAGCATTTT. Amino acids: CSVVRGGHQPQHF. Full variable domain (rest looked up from reference TRBV29-1 and TRBJ1-5): SAVISQKPSRDICQRGTSLTIQCQVDSQVTMMFWYRQQPGQSLTLIATANQGSEATYESGFVIDKFPISRPNLTFSTLTVSNMSPEDSSIYLCSVVRGGHQPQHFGDGTRLSIL.

The rearrangement links TRBV28 to TRBJ2-5; D call uncertain. The V end lost 3 bases, the J end lost 1 base, and 6 bases lay between the germline ends. In germline, CDR1 is MDHEN, CDR2 SYDVKM. The CDR3 runs to 13 residues. CDR3 sequence (DNA): TGTGCCAGCAGTTTGCCGGGCCAAGAGACCCAGTACTTC. It is translated as CASSLPGQETQYF.

V and J are TRBV2 and TRBJ1-5; D is unclear. Germline CDR1 reads SNHLY; CDR2 reads FYNNEI. There are 15 residues in the CDR3. The V end lost 4 bases, the J end lost 2 bases, and 12 bases lay between the germline ends. The CDR3 nucleotides are TGTGCCAGCAGTGCCACAGAAGTTGGCAATCAGCCCCAGCATTTT. This sequence encodes CASSATEVGNQPQHF.

The chain couples TRBV6-1 to TRBJ1-4; the D gene is possibly TRBD1 (5 bases). Germline V gene data show CDR1 as MNHNS and CDR2 as SASEGT. The V end was cut by 1 base, the J end by 4 bases, with 25 bases between. The CDR3 is 20 amino acids. DNA for the CDR3: TGTGCCAGCAGTGAAGTTTCGGTCCAACTGTTCAGGGATGGTAATGAAAAACTGTTTTTT. Amino acids: CASSEVSVQLFRDGNEKLFF.

The chain has TRBV6-5 and TRBJ1-4, with 7 bases matching TRBD1. Germline lookup yields CDR1 MNHEY and CDR2 SVGAGI. CDR3 length: 15 residues. Losses at the gene ends were 5 bases for V and 6 bases for J; bases not matched to a gene: 9. The CDR3 region has the DNA TGTGCCAGCAGTCATCGCAGGGGGTTGCATGAAAAACTGTTTTTT. Its translation: CASSHRRGLHEKLFF.

V gene TRBV18 combines with J gene TRBJ1-2, with D possibly TRBD1 on 5 matching bases. Trimming took 6 bases from V and 2 from J, leaving 10 bases between them. The CDR3 sequence is 13 residues long. Germline loops: CDR1 KGHSH, CDR2 LQKENI. The chain's CDR3 is CASSLRDNYGYTF. CDR3 nucleotides: TGTGCCAGCTCCCTCCGGGACAACTATGGCTACACCTTC.

The chain couples TRBV9 to TRBJ1-5, with D tentatively TRBD1 (5 bases). Between the trimmed V and J ends, which lost 0 bases and 7 bases, there was a span of 8 bases. This CDR3 is built from 13 residues. CDR1 is SGDLS and CDR2 is YYNGEE in the germline V gene. For the CDR3, the DNA is TGTGCCAGCAGCGTAGATTGGGACCAGCCCCAGCATTTT. This sequence encodes CASSVDWDQPQHF.

V is TRBV5-1 and J is TRBJ2-7; 8 bases line up with TRBD1. Germline CDR1 reads SGHRS; CDR2 reads YFSETQ. The CDR3 runs to 15 residues. V shed 6 bases and J 4 bases; nucleotides not matched to a gene: 12. CDR3 protein: CASTLVPGGRYEQYF. The CDR3 bases are TGCGCCAGCACCCTCGTCCCAGGGGGCAGGTACGAGCAGTACTTC.